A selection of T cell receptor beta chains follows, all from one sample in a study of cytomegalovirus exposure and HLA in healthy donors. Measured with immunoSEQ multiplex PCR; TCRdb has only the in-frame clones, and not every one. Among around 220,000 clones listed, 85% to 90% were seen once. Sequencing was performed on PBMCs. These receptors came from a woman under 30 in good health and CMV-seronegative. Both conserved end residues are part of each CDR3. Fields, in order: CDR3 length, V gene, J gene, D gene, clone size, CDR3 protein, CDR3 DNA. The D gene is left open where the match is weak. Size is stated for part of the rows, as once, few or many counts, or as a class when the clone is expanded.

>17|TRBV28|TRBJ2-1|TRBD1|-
CATTVTYGTGIYNEQFF
TGTGCCACTACCGTCACTTACGGGACAGGGATATACAATGAGCAGTTCTTC
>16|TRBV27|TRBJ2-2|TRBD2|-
CASSPIAGGPTGELFF
TGTGCCAGCAGCCCCATTGCGGGAGGGCCTACCGGGGAGCTGTTTTTT
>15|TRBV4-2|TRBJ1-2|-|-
CASSQGLTEGGGYTF
TGTGCCAGCAGCCAAGGGCTCACCGAAGGGGGTGGCTACACCTTC
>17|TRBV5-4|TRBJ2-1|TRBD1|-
CASSLAGGQGPYNEQFF
TGTGCCAGCAGCTTGGCCGGGGGACAGGGGCCTTACAATGAGCAGTTCTTC
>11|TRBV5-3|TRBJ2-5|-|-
CATPTVETQYF
TGTGCCACACCTACGGTTGAGACCCAGTACTTC
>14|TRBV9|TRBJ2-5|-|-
CASSEGHGRETQYF
TGTGCCAGCAGCGAGGGACACGGTCGGGAGACCCAGTACTTC
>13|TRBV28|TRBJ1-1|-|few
CASRAGGGTEAFF
TGTGCCAGCAGGGCTGGGGGGGGCACTGAAGCTTTCTTT
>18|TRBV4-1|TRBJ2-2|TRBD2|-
CASSPAGRLAGSTGELFF
TGCGCCAGCAGCCCTGCTGGACGACTAGCGGGGAGCACCGGGGAGCTGTTTTTT
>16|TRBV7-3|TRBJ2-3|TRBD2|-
CASSPSAGGPADTQYF
TGTGCCAGCAGCCCCTCAGCGGGAGGGCCCGCAGATACGCAGTATTTT
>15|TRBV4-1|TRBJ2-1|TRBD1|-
CASSQADRLSNEQFF
TGCGCCAGCAGCCAAGCGGACAGGTTGTCCAATGAGCAGTTCTTC
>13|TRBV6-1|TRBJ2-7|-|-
CASSVTSPHEQYF
TGTGCCAGCAGCGTAACTAGCCCCCACGAGCAGTACTTC
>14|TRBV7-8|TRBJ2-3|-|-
CASSLDRTTDTQYF
TGTGCCAGCAGCTTAGACAGGACCACAGATACGCAGTATTTT
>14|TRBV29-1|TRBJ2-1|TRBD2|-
CSVEGTSHYNEQFF
TGCAGCGTTGAAGGGACTAGTCATTACAATGAGCAGTTCTTC
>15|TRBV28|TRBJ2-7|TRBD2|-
CASSLGTSGKSEQYF
TGTGCCAGCAGTTTAGGGACTAGCGGCAAGAGCGAGCAGTACTTC
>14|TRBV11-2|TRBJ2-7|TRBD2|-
CASSPIRGRGEQYF
TGTGCCAGCAGCCCGATACGCGGGAGGGGCGAGCAGTACTTC
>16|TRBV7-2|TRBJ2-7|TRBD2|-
CASSLAGTSRSYEQYF
TGTGCCAGCAGCTTAGCCGGGACTAGCCGCTCCTACGAGCAGTACTTC
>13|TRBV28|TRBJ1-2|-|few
CASRLSEGHGYTF
TGTGCCAGCAGACTCTCGGAGGGGCATGGCTACACCTTC
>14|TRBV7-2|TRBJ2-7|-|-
CASSLTGVSYEQYF
TGTGCCAGCAGCTTAACGGGAGTCTCCTACGAGCAGTACTTC
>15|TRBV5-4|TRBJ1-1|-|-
CASSLAGQMNTEAFF
TGTGCCAGCAGCTTGGCCGGACAGATGAACACTGAAGCTTTCTTT
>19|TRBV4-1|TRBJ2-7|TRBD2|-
CASSQSRLAGGKIQYEQYF
TGCGCCAGCAGCCAGAGTCGTCTAGCGGGAGGAAAGATACAATACGAGCAGTACTTC
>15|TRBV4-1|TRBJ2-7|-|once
CASSQDLRQGHEQYF
TGCGCCAGCAGCCAAGATCTGAGGCAGGGCCACGAGCAGTACTTC
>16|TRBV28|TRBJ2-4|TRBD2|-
CASSLLAGGLKNIQYF
TGTGCCAGCAGTTTACTAGCGGGAGGACTTAAAAACATTCAGTACTTC
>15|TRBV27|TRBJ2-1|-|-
CASSLGTPSYNEQFF
TGTGCCAGCAGTTTAGGCACCCCCTCCTACAATGAGCAGTTCTTC
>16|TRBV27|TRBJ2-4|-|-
CASSPSSFQAKNIQYF
TGTGCCAGCAGCCCCTCTAGCTTTCAAGCCAAAAACATTCAGTACTTC